This T cell receptor (beta chain) was found in a study of shared clonotypes between healthy human individuals. Turning to the study itself: Two women and a few men aged 18 to 49 made up the donors.

CD4+ cell separation produced CD45RA+ naive and CD45RA-negative memory subsets. Only in-frame clones appear in the TCRdb table, and some are missing; sequencing was by immunoSEQ multiplex PCR. The sample carries some 2,500,000 clones, 85% to 95% recorded once. Study results and limitations: Sequencing depth was a factor that was expected to affect clonotype sharing among donors. Naive CD4 clonotypes were shared across a handful of donors at roughly 5%.

As to this clone: The target antigen is unknown.

Germline-derived CDR1 and CDR2 are SGHRS and YFSETQ. Trimming shortened V by 4 bases and J by 2 bases, and 17 bases separated the two germline ends. The CDR3 loop spans 16 amino acids. The sample taken for sequencing was naive CD4+ T cells from PBMCs. Noted subset: CD45RA+ positively selected. V usage is TRBV5-1 and J usage is TRBJ2-3, with TRBD1 as a possible D gene (5 bases). This sequence was found in a man aged 18 to 29 in good health. Some clones in this sample may be carry-over from other donors' samples. CDR3 loop: CASSPAPMGLTDTQYF. In DNA, the CDR3 is TGCGCCAGCAGCCCCGCCCCTATGGGGCTCACAGATACGCAGTATTTT.